What follows are 9 T cell receptor beta chains derived from one specimen sequenced in a study of blood T cell repertoires in COVID-19. Method: immunoSEQ multiplex PCR; TCRdb's copy keeps in-frame clones and lacks some. This repertoire shows 140,000 to 150,000 clones, 84% found once; its top ten account for almost 6%. Sequencing was done on a sample of PBMCs or T cells enriched from blood (not recorded which). Source of these receptors: a woman aged 45-60 years who had been exposed to COVID-19.

This chain's CDR3 is CASSPGPGLAGVAYF. The CDR3, as DNA: TGTGCCAGCAGCCCTGGGCCGGGACTAGCGGGGGTGGCGTACTTC. The chain has TRBV3-1 (or the pseudogene TRBV3-2) and TRBJ2-7; TRBD2 aligns across 14 bases. V gave up 4 bases and J gave up 12 bases; unmatched junction bases: 11. The CDR3 length is 15 residues. From germline, CDR1 is LGHDT and CDR2 YNNKEL (reference sequence).

This clone came up a few times. The chain joins TRBV9 to TRBJ1-3, with 9 bases aligning to TRBD1. With 4 bases clipped from V and 0 bases from J, the junction kept 5 bases outside the gene matches. The CDR3 consists of 16 residues. Looked up from germline, CDR1 is SGDLS and CDR2 is YYNGEE. In DNA form, the CDR3 reads TGTGCCAGCAGCACCGGACAGGGGCTCTCTGGAAACACCATATATTTT. Translation gives CASSTGQGLSGNTIYF.

The J gene is TRBJ2-2, the V gene TRBV6-1; TRBD2 agrees at 9 bases. Germline loops: CDR1 MNHNS, CDR2 SASEGT. CDR3 length equals 16 residues. J gave up 6 bases and V 3 bases, and 8 bases lay outside the gene matches. This chain's CDR3 is CASSEVLAGVAGELFF. The CDR3, as DNA: TGTGCCAGCAGTGAGGTGTTAGCGGGAGTGGCCGGGGAGCTGTTTTTT.

CDR3 sequence: CTSSQAGLSINEQFF. In DNA form, the CDR3 reads TGCACCAGCAGCCAAGCTGGACTCAGTATCAATGAGCAGTTCTTC. This chain joins TRBV1 and TRBJ2-1; the table calls TRBD2, which could not be checked here. TRBV1 is classified as a pseudogene. This CDR3 is built from 15 residues.

The rearrangement joins TRBV18 to TRBJ1-4; D may be TRBD1 (5 bases). The germline V gene has CDR1 KGHSH and CDR2 LQKENI. This CDR3 is 14 amino acids long. Trimming stripped 3 bases from V and 8 bases from J, with 13 bases between. DNA of the CDR3: TGTGCCAGCTCACCCGGCGGGGCCACGGAAAAACTGTTTTTT. Its translation is CASSPGGATEKLFF.

J is TRBJ1-2 and V is TRBV30; 7 bases line up with TRBD1. The CDR3 covers 15 residues. The V and J ends lost 2 bases and 6 bases, in that order; junction bases with no gene match: 12. From germline, CDR1 is GTSNPN and CDR2 SVGIG (reference sequence). This chain's CDR3 is CAWSPPTGNIHGYTF. The DNA for the CDR3 is TGTGCCTGGAGTCCACCGACAGGGAACATTCATGGCTACACCTTC. Filled out from reference TRBV30 and TRBJ1-2, the complete variable domain reads SQTIHQWPATLVQPVGSPLSLECTVEGTSNPNLYWYRQAAGRGLQLLFYSVGIGQISSEVPQNLSASRPQDRQFILSSKKLLLSDSGFYLCAWSPPTGNIHGYTFGSGTRLTVV.

The chain is built from TRBV14 and TRBJ1-1, with 7 bases lining up with TRBD1. Germline V CDR1 and CDR2: SGHDN, FVKESK. V shed 2 bases and J 1 base; nucleotides not matched to a gene: 7. The CDR3 has 16 residues. The CDR3: CASSQRPGQQNTEAFF. In nucleotides, the CDR3 is TGTGCCAGCAGCCAACGGCCGGGACAGCAGAACACTGAAGCTTTCTTT. Variable domain in full (rest from reference TRBV14 and TRBJ1-1): EAGVTQFPSHSVIEKGQTVTLRCDPISGHDNLYWYRRVMGKEIKFLLHFVKESKQDESGMPNNRFLAERTGGTYSTLKVQPAELEDSGVYFCASSQRPGQQNTEAFFGQGTRLTVV.

CDR3 nucleotide sequence: TGTGCCAGCAGCTTAGCCCACAGGGGGCAGAATGGCTACACCTTC. Its protein product is CASSLAHRGQNGYTF. V gene TRBV7-9 combines with J gene TRBJ1-2, with 9 bases identical to TRBD1. The germline CDR1 and CDR2 sequences are SEHNR and FQNEAQ (reference sequence). The CDR3 runs 15 residues. Trimming at V came to 0 bases and at J to 6 bases, leaving 5 bases not matched to a gene.

V is TRBV7-6 and J is TRBJ1-1; maybe TRBD1 (5 bases). Trimming cost V 1 base and J 2 bases, with 8 bases left between them. The CDR3 is 14 residues long. In germline, CDR1 is SGHVS, CDR2 FNYEAQ. The CDR3 region is CASSLEGRNTEAFF. The DNA for the CDR3 is TGTGCCAGCAGCTTAGAGGGGCGTAACACTGAAGCTTTCTTT.